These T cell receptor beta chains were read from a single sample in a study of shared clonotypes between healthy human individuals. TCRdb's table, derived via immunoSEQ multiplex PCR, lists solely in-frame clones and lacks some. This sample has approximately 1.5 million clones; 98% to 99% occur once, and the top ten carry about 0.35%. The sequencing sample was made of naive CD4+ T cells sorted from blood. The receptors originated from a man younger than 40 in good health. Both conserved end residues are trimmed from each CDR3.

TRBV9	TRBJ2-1	ASSVDGGTYNEQF
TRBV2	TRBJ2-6	ASSRQLPRSGANVLT
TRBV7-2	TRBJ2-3	ASSLDRRTDTQY
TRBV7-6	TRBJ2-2	ASSSLVNTGELF
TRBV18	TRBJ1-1	ASSPDPGRMNTEAF
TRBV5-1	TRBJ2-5	ASSVWGQQETQY
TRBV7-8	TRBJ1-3	ASSLMGNIGSGNTIY
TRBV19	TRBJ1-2	ASSISPDRNYGYT
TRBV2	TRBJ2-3	ASSEGGLAGIWGTDTQY
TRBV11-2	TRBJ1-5	ASSRTGGQPQH
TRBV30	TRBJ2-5	AWSIGEETQY
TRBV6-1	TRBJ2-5	ASSVKGPETQY
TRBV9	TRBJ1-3	ASSVGTGSGSGNTIY
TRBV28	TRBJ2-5	ASSPQGKRETQY
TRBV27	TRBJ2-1	ASSFWTGSSYNEQF
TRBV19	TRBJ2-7	ASSSTGYPTYEQY
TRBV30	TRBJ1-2	AWSVLAGRYGYT
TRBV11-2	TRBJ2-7	ASSLGNLWEPAYEQY
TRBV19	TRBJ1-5	ASSTYGTAYNQPQH
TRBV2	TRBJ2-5	ASSLGQGGETQY
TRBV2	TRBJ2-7	ASTYSTTGPRYEQY
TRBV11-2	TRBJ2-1	ASSLFLSGSSAFQF
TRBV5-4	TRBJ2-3	ASSLLAGGKTDTQY
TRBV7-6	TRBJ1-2	ASSPVDRRSYGYT
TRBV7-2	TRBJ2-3	ASSPRGSTDTQY
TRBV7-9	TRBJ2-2	ASSSRGRNTGELF
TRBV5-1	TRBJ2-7	ASSLPTSGALLEQY
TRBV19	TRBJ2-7	ASTSQRYEQY
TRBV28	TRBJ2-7	ASSSASSGPYEQY
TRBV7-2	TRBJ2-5	ASSYEIQETQY
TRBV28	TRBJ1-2	ASSSIQGARGYT
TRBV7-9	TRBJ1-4	ASSQTQTDEKLF
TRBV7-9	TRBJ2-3	ASSSTWTDTQY
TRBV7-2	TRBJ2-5	ASSLDGLAGSLDQY
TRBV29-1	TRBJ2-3	SVEILAARTDTQY
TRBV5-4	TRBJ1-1	ASSLDRVVTEAF
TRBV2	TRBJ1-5	ASSELSTGGGNQPQH
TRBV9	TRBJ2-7	ASSHPQESSGQTYEQY
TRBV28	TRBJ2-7	ASSFLTGGYEQY
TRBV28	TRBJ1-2	ASSPRGYGYT
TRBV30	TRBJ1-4	ACQPEGVKKLF
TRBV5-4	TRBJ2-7	ASSLGRSSYEQY
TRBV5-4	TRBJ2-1	ASSPTGTAYNEQF
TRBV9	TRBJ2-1	ASSVEGTSGSWNEQF
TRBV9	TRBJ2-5	ASSVGTSGRSQY
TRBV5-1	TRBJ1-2	ASSPRWSNYGYT
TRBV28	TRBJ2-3	ASYRGPDTQY